The 27 T cell receptor beta chains below come from one sample, sequenced in a study of tissue T cells after allogeneic stem cell transplantation. Measured with immunoSEQ multiplex PCR; TCRdb has only the in-frame clones, and not every one. The table shows a few thousand clones, with roughly 78% occurring only once. Adult allogeneic hematopoietic cell transplant recipients with steroid-refractory graft-versus-host disease were prospectively enrolled for research autopsy. Specimen: esophageal tissue, collected at autopsy. The receptors were sampled from a male patient at least 60 years old with steroid-refractory graft-versus-host disease after an allogeneic stem cell transplant. Part of the T cells may come from the graft donor.

This sequence joins TRBV19 and TRBJ2-6, with D tentatively TRBD1 (5 bases). The length of the CDR3 is 15 residues. The V end lost 7 bases, the J end lost 2 bases, and 12 bases lay between the germline ends. Germline values: CDR1 LNHDA, CDR2 SQIVND (reference sequence). CDR3 residues: CASISTAAGANVLTF. The DNA for the CDR3 is TGTGCCAGTATTTCGACAGCCGCTGGGGCCAACGTCCTGACTTTC.

The V and J genes are TRBV27 and TRBJ1-2, with D perhaps TRBD1 (6 bases). CDR1 and CDR2 from the germline V gene are MNHEY and SMNVEV (reference sequence). This CDR3 contains 13 residues. V was clipped by 6 bases and J by 8 bases, with 16 bases between them. The CDR3 sequence is CASSEQGLGGYTF. CDR3 DNA: TGTGCCAGCAGCGAACAGGGTTTGGGAGGCTACACCTTC.

The DNA for the CDR3 is TGTGCCAGCAGTTTATTTTCGGGTGGGAGCAATGAAAAACTGTTTTTT. It codes for CASSLFSGGSNEKLFF. The chain combines TRBV27 with TRBJ1-4; unclear D gene. The germline gives CDR1 MNHEY, CDR2 SMNVEV (reference sequence). The V end was cut by 1 base, the J end by 5 bases, with 14 bases between. The CDR3 is 16 residues long.

This chain joins TRBV9 and TRBJ2-1; D possibly corresponds to TRBD1 (6 bases). CDR1 and CDR2 (germline): SGDLS, YYNGEE. V shed 7 bases and J shed 4 bases, with 15 bases lying between them. CDR3 length equals 14 residues. CDR3 coding DNA: TGTGCCAGCGGAGCCGGGACATTTTACAATGAGCAGTTCTTC. Its protein product is CASGAGTFYNEQFF.

The CDR3 DNA reads as TGCGCCAGCAGCGTCACTACTGGAAACACCATATATTTT. Translating gives CASSVTTGNTIYF. The gene calls are TRBV5-1 and TRBJ1-3; D uncertain. V was pared by 4 bases and J by 2 bases, with 7 bases between. The CDR3 is made up of 13 amino acids. CDR1 and CDR2 (germline): SGHRS, YFSETQ.

The chain joins TRBV24-1 to TRBJ2-5; 7 nucleotides agree with TRBD2. The CDR3 sequence is 16 residues long. Trimming took 4 bases from V and 5 from J; bases not matched to a gene: 12. From germline, CDR1 is KGHDR and CDR2 SFDVKD. CDR3 sequence reads: CATSDRGDGGLETQYF. In DNA form, the CDR3 reads TGTGCCACCAGTGACCGGGGGGACGGCGGCCTGGAGACCCAGTACTTC.

J is TRBJ2-7 and V is TRBV4-1, with TRBD1 as a possible D gene (6 bases). The germline gives CDR1 MGHRA, CDR2 YSYEKL. The CDR3 is 16 amino acids. The V gene lost 3 bases and the J gene lost 8 bases, with 23 bases spanning the gap. This chain's CDR3 is CASSQGGRGYPAQQYF. CDR3 bases: TGCGCCAGCAGCCAGGGCGGTAGGGGGTACCCCGCCCAGCAGTACTTC.

Judged by abundance, this clone is large. The rearrangement joins TRBV5-5 to TRBJ2-1; 9 positions agree with TRBD1. Germline-derived CDR1 and CDR2 are SGHKS and YYEKEE (reference sequence). V lost 1 base and J lost 6; bases outside the gene matches: 2. CDR3 length: 14 residues. The CDR3 nucleotides are TGTGCCAGCAGCTTGCGGGACAGGGTCAATGAGCAGTTCTTC. This sequence encodes CASSLRDRVNEQFF.

This chain joins TRBV7-2 and TRBJ2-3; 14 nucleotides line up with TRBD2. The J segment lost 2 bases and the V segment lost 2 bases, leaving 3 bases of the junction unmatched. CDR1 and CDR2 from the germline V gene are SGHTA and FQGNSA. The CDR3 runs 17 residues. The CDR3 region has the DNA TGTGCCAGCAGCTTAACGGGACTAGCGGGGGACACAGATACGCAGTATTTT. Translating gives CASSLTGLAGDTDTQYF. The whole variable domain, filled in from reference TRBV7-2 and TRBJ2-3, reads GAGVSQSPSNKVTEKGKDVELRCDPISGHTALYWYRQSLGQGLEFLIYFQGNSAPDKSGLPSDRFSAERTGGSVSTLTIQRTQQEDSAVYLCASSLTGLAGDTDTQYFGPGTRLTVL.

The gene calls are TRBV7-3 and TRBJ2-1; a weak D match, TRBD1 (6 bases). Looked up from germline, CDR1 is SGHTA and CDR2 is FQGTGA. The CDR3 sequence is 15 residues long. Trimming removed 5 bases from V and 3 bases from J, with 14 bases in between. DNA for the CDR3: TGTGCCAGCAGCGAAGCCCCGGACAGCTACAATGAGCAGTTCTTC. As protein: CASSEAPDSYNEQFF.

This clone is large within its sample. The rearrangement uses TRBV5-1 and TRBJ2-7; D remains unclear. Germline assignment: CDR1 SGHRS and CDR2 YFSETQ. CDR3 length: 13 residues. V was pared by 4 bases and J by 4 bases, with 12 bases between. The CDR3 region has the DNA TGCGCCAGCAGCCTGGAGTGGGGATACGAGCAGTACTTC. This encodes CASSLEWGYEQYF.

The genes are TRBV20-1 and TRBJ1-2; D unresolved. CDR1 is DFQATT and CDR2 is SNEGSKA in the germline V gene (reference sequence). The CDR3 has 10 amino acids. The V gene lost 5 bases and the J gene lost 7 bases, with 8 bases spanning the gap. CDR3 protein: CSAPNVGYTF. The CDR3 DNA follows: TGCAGTGCTCCTAATGTTGGCTACACCTTC.

The chain employs TRBV29-1 and TRBJ2-7; TRBD1 aligns across 8 bases. J gave up 6 bases and V 3 bases, and 4 bases lay outside the gene matches. The CDR3 loop spans 12 amino acids. Per the germline V gene, CDR1 is SQVTM and CDR2 is ANQGSEA. The CDR3 DNA is TGCAGCGTTGATCCAACAGGGGGCGAGCAGTACTTC. It encodes CSVDPTGGEQYF.

The chain combines TRBV4-1 with TRBJ2-5, with 11 bases that match TRBD2. This CDR3 has 18 amino acids. CDR1 and CDR2 (germline): MGHRA, YSYEKL. With V trimmed by 1 base and J by 4 bases, 11 bases remained unmatched. For the CDR3, the DNA is TGCGCCAGCAGCCAAGCTAGCGGGGGGCCAGGGGGGGGAGAGACCCAGTACTTC. Its protein is CASSQASGGPGGGETQYF.

The rearrangement uses TRBV11-2 and TRBJ1-2; a possible D gene is TRBD1 (5 bases). Germline values: CDR1 SGHAT, CDR2 FQNNGV. This CDR3 contains 15 residues. The V end was cut by 0 bases, the J end by 3 bases, with 11 bases between. CDR3 nucleotides: TGTGCCAGCAGCTTAGATCTCGCAGGGTACTATGGCTACACCTTC. The encoded protein is CASSLDLAGYYGYTF.

This clone came up once. The chain is built from TRBV11-2 and TRBJ1-2; no clear D. V lost 1 base, J lost 5 bases, and 8 bases lay in between. Germline loops: CDR1 SGHAT, CDR2 FQNNGV. The CDR3 contains 13 residues. CDR3 nucleotide sequence: TGTGCCAGCAGCTTAGGGCAGCGGTATGGCTACACCTTC. It specifies CASSLGQRYGYTF.

The rearrangement joins TRBV2 to TRBJ2-1; a possible D gene is TRBD2 (7 bases). The CDR3 length is 17 residues. Germline V gene sequence: CDR1 SNHLY, CDR2 FYNNEI. V dropped 6 bases and J dropped 1 base, with 19 bases sitting between them. CDR3 residues: CASSQTAGAISYNEQFF. CDR3 coding DNA: TGTGCCAGCAGCCAAACCGCGGGGGCCATATCCTACAATGAGCAGTTCTTC.

The V gene is TRBV5-1, the J gene TRBJ1-1; D perhaps matches TRBD1 (6 bases). The CDR3 has 16 residues. CDR1 is SGHRS and CDR2 is YFSETQ in the germline V gene. Trimming removed 1 base from V and 0 bases from J, with 13 bases in between. The CDR3 region is CASSLRQGPMNTEAFF. The CDR3 DNA is TGCGCCAGCAGCTTGCGCCAGGGGCCTATGAACACTGAAGCTTTCTTT. Based on the CDR3 plus reference TRBV5-1 and TRBJ1-1, the full variable domain is KAGVTQTPRYLIKTRGQQVTLSCSPISGHRSVSWYQQTPGQGLQFLFEYFSETQRNKGNFPGRFSGRQFSNSRSEMNVSTLELGDSALYLCASSLRQGPMNTEAFFGQGTRLTVV.

In nucleotides, the CDR3 is TGCAGTGCTGCGAACACCGGGGAGCTGTTTTTT. Translation: CSAANTGELFF. The chain has TRBV20-1 and TRBJ2-2; D is uncertain. Deletions cut 5 bases from V and 0 bases from J, with 1 base between. Germline loops: CDR1 DFQATT, CDR2 SNEGSKA (reference sequence). There are 11 residues in the CDR3.

This chain connects TRBV2 to TRBJ2-7; a weak D match, TRBD2 (5 bases). CDR1 and CDR2 from the germline V gene are SNHLY and FYNNEI. The CDR3 is 19 residues long. Trimming cost V 4 bases and J 2 bases, with 27 bases left between them. DNA of the CDR3: TGTGCCAGCAGTGTCGATATTTCGCCAGGCCGGGATCTAACCTACGAGCAGTACTTC. Translating it yields CASSVDISPGRDLTYEQYF.

V gene TRBV19 combines with J gene TRBJ2-4; no reliable D call. V lost 5 bases to trimming and J lost 6 bases, with 14 bases between them. Germline values: CDR1 LNHDA, CDR2 SQIVND (reference sequence). This CDR3 contains 14 residues. The CDR3 here is CASSGRWFGNIQYF. The CDR3 DNA reads as TGTGCCAGTAGTGGAAGGTGGTTTGGAAACATTCAGTACTTC.

The chain is built from TRBV29-1 and TRBJ2-6, with D hard to call. Germline CDR1 is SQVTM and CDR2 is ANQGSEA. The CDR3 is made up of 14 amino acids. V dropped 3 bases and J dropped 0 bases, with 6 bases sitting between them. Here the CDR3 reads CSVDGSSGANVLTF. As DNA, the CDR3 is TGCAGCGTTGACGGCTCCTCTGGGGCCAACGTCCTGACTTTC.

This clone was detected a few times. The gene calls are TRBV9 and TRBJ2-5; D is possibly TRBD1 or TRBD2 (5 bases each). The V and J ends lost 4 bases and 5 bases respectively, with 12 bases between them. CDR1 and CDR2 (germline): SGDLS, YYNGEE. The CDR3 sequence is 13 residues long. CDR3 sequence: CASSLGVHETQYF. CDR3 in DNA: TGTGCCAGCAGCTTGGGGGTTCATGAGACCCAGTACTTC.

J is TRBJ1-1 and V is TRBV10-2; D gene ambiguous. V was clipped by 5 bases and J by 7 bases, with 8 bases between them. The CDR3 is 11 residues long. CDR1 and CDR2 from the germline V gene are WSHSY and SAAADI. The CDR3 nucleotides read TGCGCCAGCAGTCAATGGAGTGAAGCTTTCTTT. Encoded protein: CASSQWSEAFF.

The V and J genes are TRBV4-2 and TRBJ1-2; a possible D gene is TRBD1 (6 bases). From germline, CDR1 is LGHNA and CDR2 YNFKEQ. CDR3 length: 17 residues. V gave up 0 bases and J gave up 4 bases, with 18 bases separating them. CDR3 sequence reads: CASSQDLVGAQSYGYTF. The CDR3 nucleotides are TGTGCCAGCAGCCAAGATCTAGTGGGGGCGCAGAGCTATGGCTACACCTTC.

The genes are TRBV24-1 and TRBJ1-5, with D possibly TRBD1 on 5 matching bases. Deletions cut 4 bases from V and 7 bases from J, with 13 bases between. The CDR3 is made up of 14 amino acids. Germline loops: CDR1 KGHDR, CDR2 SFDVKD. CDR3 in DNA: TGTGCCACCAGTGACCCAGGGTCTGGGCAGCCCCAGCATTTT. This codes for CATSDPGSGQPQHF.

The rearrangement links TRBV7-6 to TRBJ2-7, with TRBD1 matching over 9 bases. CDR1 and CDR2 from the germline V gene are SGHVS and FNYEAQ. The CDR3 spans 16 residues. V was pared by 0 bases and J by 9 bases, with 12 bases of the junction left unmatched. CDR3 amino acids: CASSLAPGQGLWWQYF. DNA for the CDR3: TGTGCCAGCAGCTTAGCTCCGGGACAGGGCCTATGGTGGCAGTACTTC.